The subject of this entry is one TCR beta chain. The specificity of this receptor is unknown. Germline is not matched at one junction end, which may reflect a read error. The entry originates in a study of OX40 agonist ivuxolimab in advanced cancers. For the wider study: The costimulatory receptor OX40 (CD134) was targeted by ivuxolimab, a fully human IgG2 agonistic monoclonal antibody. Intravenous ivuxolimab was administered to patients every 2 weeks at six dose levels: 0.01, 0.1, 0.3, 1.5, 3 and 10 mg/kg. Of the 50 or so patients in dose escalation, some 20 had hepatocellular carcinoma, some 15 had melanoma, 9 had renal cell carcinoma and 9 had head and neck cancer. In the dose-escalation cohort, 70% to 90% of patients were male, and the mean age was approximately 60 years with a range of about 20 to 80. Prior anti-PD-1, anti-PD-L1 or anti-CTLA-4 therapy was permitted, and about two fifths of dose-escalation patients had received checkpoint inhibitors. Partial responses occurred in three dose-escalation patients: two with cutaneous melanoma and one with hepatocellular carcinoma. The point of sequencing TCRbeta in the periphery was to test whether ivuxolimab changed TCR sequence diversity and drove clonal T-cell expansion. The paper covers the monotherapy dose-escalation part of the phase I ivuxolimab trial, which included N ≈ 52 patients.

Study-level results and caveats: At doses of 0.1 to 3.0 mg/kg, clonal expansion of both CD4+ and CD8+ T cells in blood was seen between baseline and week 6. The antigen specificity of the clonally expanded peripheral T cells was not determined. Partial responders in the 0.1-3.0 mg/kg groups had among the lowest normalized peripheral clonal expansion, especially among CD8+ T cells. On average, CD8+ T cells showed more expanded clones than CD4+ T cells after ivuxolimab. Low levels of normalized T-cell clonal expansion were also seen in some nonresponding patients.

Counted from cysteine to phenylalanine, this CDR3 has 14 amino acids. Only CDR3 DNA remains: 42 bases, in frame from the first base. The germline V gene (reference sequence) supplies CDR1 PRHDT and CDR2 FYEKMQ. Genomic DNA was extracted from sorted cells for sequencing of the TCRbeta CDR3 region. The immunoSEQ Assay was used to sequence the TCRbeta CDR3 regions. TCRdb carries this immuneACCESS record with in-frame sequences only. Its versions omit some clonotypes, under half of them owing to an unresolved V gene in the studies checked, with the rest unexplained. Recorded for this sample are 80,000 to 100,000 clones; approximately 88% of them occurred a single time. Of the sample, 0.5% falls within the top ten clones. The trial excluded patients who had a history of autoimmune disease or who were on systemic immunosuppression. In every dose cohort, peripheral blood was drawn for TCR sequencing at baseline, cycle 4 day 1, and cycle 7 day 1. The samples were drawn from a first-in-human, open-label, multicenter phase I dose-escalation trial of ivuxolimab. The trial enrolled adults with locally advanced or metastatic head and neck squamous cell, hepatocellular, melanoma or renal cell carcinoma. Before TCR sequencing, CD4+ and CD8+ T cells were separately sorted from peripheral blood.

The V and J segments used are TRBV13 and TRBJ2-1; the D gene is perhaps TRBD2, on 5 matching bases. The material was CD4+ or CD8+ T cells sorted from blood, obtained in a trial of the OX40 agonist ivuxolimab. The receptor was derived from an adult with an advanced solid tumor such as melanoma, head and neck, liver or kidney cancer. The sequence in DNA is TGTGCCAGCAGCCTAGGACGGACTTACAATGAGCAGTTCTTC. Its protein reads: CASSLGRTYNEQFF. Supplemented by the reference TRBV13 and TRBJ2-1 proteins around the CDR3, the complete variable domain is AAGVIQSPRHLIKEKRETATLKCYPIPRHDTVYWYQQGPGQDPQFLISFYEKMQSDKGSIPDRFSAQQFSDYHSELNMSSLELGDSALYFCASSLGRTYNEQFFGPGTRLTVL.